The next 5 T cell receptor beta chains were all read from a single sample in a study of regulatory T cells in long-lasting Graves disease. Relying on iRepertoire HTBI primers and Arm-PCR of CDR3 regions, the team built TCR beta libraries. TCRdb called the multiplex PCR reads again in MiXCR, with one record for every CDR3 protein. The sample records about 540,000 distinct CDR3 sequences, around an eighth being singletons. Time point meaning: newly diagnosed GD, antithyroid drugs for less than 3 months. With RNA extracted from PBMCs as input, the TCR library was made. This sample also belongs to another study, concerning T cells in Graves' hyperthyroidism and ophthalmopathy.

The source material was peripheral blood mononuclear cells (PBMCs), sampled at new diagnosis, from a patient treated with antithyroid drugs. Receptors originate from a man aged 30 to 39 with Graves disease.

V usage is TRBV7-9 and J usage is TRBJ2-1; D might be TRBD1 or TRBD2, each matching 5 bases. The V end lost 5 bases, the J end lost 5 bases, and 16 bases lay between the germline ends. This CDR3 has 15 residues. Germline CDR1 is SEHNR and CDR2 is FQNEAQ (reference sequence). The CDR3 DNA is TGTGCCAGCAGCCCTACTACCGAGGGACACAATGAGCAGTTCTTC. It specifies CASSPTTEGHNEQFF.

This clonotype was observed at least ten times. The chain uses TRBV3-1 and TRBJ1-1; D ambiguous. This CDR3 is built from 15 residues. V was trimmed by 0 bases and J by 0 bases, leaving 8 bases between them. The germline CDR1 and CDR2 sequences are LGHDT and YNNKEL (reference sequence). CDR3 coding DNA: TGTGCCAGCAGCCAAGAAGGAGCTTTGAACACTGAAGCTTTCTTT. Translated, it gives CASSQEGALNTEAFF.

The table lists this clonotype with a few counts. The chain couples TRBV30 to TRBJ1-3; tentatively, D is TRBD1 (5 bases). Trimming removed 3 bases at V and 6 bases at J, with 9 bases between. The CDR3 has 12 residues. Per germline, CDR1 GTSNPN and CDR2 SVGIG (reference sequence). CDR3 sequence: CAWSEGVNTIYF. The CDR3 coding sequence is TGTGCCTGGAGCGAAGGGGTAAACACCATATATTTT.

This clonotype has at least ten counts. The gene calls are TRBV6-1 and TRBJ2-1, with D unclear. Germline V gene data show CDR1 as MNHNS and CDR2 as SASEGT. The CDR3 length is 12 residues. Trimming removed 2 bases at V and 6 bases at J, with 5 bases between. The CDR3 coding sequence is TGTGCCAGCAGTGAATCCCTCAATGAGCAGTTCTTC. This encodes CASSESLNEQFF.

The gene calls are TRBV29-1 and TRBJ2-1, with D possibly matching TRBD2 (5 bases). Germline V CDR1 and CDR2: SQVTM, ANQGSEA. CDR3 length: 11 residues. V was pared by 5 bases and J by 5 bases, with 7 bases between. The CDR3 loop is CSVMRDNEQFF. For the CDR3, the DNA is TGCAGCGTTATGAGGGACAATGAGCAGTTCTTC.